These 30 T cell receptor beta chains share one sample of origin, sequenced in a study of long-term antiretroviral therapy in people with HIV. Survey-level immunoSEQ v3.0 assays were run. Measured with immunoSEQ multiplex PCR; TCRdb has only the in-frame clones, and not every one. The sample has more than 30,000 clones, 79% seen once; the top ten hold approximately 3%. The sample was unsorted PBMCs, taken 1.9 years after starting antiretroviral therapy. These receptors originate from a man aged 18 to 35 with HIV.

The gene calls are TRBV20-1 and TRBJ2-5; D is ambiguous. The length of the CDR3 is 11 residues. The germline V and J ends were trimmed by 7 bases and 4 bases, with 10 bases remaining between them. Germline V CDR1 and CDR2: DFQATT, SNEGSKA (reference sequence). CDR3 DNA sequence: TGCAGTGTTATCCCCCCAGAGACCCAGTACTTC. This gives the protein CSVIPPETQYF.

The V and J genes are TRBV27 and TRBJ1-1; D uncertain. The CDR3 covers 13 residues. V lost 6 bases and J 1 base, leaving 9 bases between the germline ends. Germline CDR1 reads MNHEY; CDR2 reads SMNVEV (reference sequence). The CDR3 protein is CASRIVGNTEAFF. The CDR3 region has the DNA TGTGCCAGCAGAATTGTGGGGAACACTGAAGCTTTCTTT.

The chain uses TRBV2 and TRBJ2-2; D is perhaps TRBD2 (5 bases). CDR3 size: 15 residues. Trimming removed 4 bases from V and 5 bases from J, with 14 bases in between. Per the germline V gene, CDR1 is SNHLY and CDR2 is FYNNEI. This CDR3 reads CASSVQEGGTGELFF. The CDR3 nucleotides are TGTGCCAGCAGTGTTCAGGAAGGAGGAACCGGGGAGCTGTTTTTT.

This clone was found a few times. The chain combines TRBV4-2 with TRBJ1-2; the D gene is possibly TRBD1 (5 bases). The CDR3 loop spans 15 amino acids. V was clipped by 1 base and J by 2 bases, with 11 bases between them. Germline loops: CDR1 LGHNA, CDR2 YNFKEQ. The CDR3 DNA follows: TGTGCCAGCAGCCAAGCCGGGGCGGAAAACTATGGCTACACCTTC. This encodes CASSQAGAENYGYTF.

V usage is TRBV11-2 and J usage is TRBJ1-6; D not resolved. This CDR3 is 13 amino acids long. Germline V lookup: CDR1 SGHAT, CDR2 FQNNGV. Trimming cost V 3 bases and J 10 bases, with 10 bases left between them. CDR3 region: CASSFNHDSPLHF. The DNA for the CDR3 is TGTGCCAGCAGCTTCAATCACGACTCACCCCTCCACTTT.

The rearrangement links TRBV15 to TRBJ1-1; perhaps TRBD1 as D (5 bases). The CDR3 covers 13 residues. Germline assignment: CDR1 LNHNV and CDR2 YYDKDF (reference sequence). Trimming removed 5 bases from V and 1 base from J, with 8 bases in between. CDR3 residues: CATSATGNTEAFF. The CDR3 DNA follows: TGTGCCACCAGCGCTACAGGGAACACTGAAGCTTTCTTT.

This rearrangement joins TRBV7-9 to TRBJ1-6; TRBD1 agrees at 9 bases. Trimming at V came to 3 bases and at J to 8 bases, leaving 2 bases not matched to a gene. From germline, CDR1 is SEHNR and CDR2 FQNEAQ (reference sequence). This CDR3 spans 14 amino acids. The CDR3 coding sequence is TGTGCCAGCAGCTTTGGGACAGGGCATTCACCCCTCCACTTT. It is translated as CASSFGTGHSPLHF.

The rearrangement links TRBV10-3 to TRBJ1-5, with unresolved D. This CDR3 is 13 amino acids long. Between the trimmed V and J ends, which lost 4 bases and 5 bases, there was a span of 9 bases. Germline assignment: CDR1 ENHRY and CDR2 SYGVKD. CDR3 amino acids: CAISGSGDQPQHF. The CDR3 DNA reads TGTGCCATCAGTGGATCTGGCGATCAGCCCCAGCATTTT.

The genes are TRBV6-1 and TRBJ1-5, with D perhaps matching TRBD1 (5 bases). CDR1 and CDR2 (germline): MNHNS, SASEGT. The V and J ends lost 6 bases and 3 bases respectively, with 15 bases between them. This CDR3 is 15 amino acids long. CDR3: CASRFERGPNQPQHF. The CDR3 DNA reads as TGTGCCAGCAGATTTGAGAGGGGACCCAATCAGCCCCAGCATTTT.

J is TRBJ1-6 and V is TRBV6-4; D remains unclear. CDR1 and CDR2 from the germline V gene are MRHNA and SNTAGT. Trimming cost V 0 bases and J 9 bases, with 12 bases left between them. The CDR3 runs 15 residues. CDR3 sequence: CASSDSSQLGSPLHF. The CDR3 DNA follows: TGTGCCAGCAGTGACTCGTCGCAGCTCGGTTCACCCCTCCACTTT.

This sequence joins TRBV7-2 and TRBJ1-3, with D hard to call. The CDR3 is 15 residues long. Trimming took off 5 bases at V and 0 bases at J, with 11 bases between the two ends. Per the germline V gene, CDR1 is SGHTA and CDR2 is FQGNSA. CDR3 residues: CASSPDFYSGNTIYF. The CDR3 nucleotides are TGTGCCAGCAGCCCCGACTTTTACTCTGGAAACACCATATATTTT.

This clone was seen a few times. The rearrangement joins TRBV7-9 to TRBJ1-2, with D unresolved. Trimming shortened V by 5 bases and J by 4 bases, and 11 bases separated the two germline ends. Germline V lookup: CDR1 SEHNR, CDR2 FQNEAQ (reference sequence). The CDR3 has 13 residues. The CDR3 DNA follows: TGTGCCAGCAGCGTTGGGATGAGCTATGGCTACACCTTC. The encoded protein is CASSVGMSYGYTF.

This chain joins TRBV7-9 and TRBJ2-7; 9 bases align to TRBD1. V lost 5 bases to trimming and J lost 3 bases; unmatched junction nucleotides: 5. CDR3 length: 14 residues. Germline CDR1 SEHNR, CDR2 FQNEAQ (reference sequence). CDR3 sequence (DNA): TGTGCCAGCAGCCCACCGACAGGGGGCTACGAGCAGTACGTC. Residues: CASSPPTGGYEQYV.

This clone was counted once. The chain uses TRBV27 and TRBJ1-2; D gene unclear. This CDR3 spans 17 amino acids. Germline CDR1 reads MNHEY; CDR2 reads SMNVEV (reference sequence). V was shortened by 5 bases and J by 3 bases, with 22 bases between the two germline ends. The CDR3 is CASSPDPRANSDYGYTF. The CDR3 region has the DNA TGTGCCAGCAGTCCGGACCCTCGGGCCAACTCAGACTATGGCTACACCTTC.

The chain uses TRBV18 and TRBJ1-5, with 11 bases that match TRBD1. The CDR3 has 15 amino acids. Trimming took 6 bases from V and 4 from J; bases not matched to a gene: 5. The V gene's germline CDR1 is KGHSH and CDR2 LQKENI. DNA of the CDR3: TGTGCCAGCTCCAGGACAGGGGGCCAGAATCAGCCCCAGCATTTT. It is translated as CASSRTGGQNQPQHF.

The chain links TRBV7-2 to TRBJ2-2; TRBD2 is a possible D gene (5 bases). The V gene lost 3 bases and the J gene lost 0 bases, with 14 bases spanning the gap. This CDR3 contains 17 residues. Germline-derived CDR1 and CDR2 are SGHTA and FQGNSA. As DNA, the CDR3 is TGTGCCAGCAGCTTCCCCCGAGGGCTGACGAACACCGGGGAGCTGTTTTTT. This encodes CASSFPRGLTNTGELFF.

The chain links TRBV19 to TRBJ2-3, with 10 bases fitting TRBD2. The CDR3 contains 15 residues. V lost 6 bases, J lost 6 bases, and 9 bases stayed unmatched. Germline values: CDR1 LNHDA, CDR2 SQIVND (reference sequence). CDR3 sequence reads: CASSPTSGVEDTQYF. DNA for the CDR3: TGTGCCAGTAGCCCAACTAGCGGGGTGGAGGATACGCAGTATTTT.

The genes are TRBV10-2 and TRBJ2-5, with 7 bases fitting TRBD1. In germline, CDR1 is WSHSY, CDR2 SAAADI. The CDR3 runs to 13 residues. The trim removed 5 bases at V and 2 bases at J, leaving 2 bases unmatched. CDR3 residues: CASSWGQQETQYF. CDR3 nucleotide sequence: TGCGCCAGCAGTTGGGGACAGCAAGAGACCCAGTACTTC.

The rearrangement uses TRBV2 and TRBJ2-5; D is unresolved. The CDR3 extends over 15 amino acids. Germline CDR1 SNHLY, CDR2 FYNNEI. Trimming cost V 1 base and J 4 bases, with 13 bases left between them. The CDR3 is CASSEVVIRGETQYF. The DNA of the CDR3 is TGTGCCAGCAGTGAAGTTGTCATTCGCGGAGAGACCCAGTACTTC. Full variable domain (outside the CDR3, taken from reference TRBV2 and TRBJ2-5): EPEVTQTPSHQVTQMGQEVILRCVPISNHLYFYWYRQILGQKVEFLVSFYNNEISEKSEIFDDQFSVERPDGSNFTLKIRSTKLEDSAMYFCASSEVVIRGETQYFGPGTRLLVL.

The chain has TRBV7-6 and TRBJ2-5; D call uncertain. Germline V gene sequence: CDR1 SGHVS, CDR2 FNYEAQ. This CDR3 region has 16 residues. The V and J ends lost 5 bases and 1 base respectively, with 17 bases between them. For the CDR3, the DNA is TGTGCCAGCAGCCCCAGATCAGACTCGGCCCAAGAGACCCAGTACTTC. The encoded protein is CASSPRSDSAQETQYF.

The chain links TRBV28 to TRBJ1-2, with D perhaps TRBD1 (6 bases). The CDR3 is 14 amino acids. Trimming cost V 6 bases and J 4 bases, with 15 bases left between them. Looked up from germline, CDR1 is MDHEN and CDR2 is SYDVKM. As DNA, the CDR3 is TGTGCCAGCAGCCAAGGGGGGGGGACCTATGGCTACACCTTC. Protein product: CASSQGGGTYGYTF.

CDR3 in DNA: TGTGCCAGCAGCGCTCAAGGAGGTGGTACGAACACCATATATTTT. Translating it yields CASSAQGGGTNTIYF. The rearrangement joins TRBV9 to TRBJ1-3; no clear D. This CDR3 is built from 15 residues. V lost 3 bases and J 7 bases, leaving 17 bases between the germline ends. CDR1 is SGDLS and CDR2 is YYNGEE in the germline V gene.

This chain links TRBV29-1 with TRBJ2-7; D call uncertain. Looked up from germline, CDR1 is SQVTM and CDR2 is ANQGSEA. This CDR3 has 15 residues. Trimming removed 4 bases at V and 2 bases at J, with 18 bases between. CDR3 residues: CSVVPNTVDTYEQYF. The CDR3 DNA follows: TGCAGCGTTGTCCCAAACACAGTCGACACCTACGAGCAGTACTTC.

The CDR3 here is CASSYYPTGELFF. CDR3 DNA: TGTGCCAGCAGTTACTATCCCACCGGGGAGCTGTTTTTT. The chain has TRBV2 and TRBJ2-2, with D unclear. Germline-derived CDR1 and CDR2 are SNHLY and FYNNEI. CDR3 length: 13 residues. Trimming shortened V by 5 bases and J by 4 bases, and 8 bases separated the two germline ends.

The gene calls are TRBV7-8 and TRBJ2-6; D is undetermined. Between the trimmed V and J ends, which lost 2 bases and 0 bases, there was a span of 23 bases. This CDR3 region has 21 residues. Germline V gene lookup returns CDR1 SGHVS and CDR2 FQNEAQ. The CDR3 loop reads CASSLKTPAHEDLSGANVLTF. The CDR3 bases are TGTGCCAGCAGCTTAAAAACCCCCGCTCACGAGGACCTCTCTGGGGCCAACGTCCTGACTTTC. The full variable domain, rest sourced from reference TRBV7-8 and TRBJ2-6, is GAGVSQSPRYKVAKRGQDVALRCDPISGHVSLFWYQQALGQGPEFLTYFQNEAQLDKSGLPSDRFFAERPEGSVSTLKIQRTQQEDSAVYLCASSLKTPAHEDLSGANVLTFGAGSRLTVL.

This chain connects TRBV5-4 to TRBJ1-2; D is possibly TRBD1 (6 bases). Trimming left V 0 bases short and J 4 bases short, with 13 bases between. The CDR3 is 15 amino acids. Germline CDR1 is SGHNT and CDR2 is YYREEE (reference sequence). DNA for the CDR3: TGTGCCAGCAGCTTGGTGGGGGGGCAACTCTATGGCTACACCTTC. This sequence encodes CASSLVGGQLYGYTF.

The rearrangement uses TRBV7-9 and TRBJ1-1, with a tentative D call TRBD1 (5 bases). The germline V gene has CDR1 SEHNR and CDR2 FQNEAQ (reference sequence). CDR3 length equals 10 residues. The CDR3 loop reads CTPGPPEAFF. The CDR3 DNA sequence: TGTACACCAGGGCCCCCTGAAGCTTTCTTT.

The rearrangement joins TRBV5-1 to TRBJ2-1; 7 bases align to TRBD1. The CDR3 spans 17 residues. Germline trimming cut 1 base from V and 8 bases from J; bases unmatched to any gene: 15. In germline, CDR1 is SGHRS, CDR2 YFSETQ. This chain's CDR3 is CASSLLQGGGFGDEQFF. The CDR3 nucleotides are TGCGCCAGCAGCTTGTTGCAAGGGGGCGGGTTTGGAGATGAGCAGTTCTTC.

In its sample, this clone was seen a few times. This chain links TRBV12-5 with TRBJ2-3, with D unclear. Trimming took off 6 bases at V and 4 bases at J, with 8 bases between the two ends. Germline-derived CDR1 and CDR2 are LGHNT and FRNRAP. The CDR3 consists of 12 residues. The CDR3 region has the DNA TGTGCTAGTGGACCGACCCCAGATACGCAGTATTTT. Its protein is CASGPTPDTQYF.

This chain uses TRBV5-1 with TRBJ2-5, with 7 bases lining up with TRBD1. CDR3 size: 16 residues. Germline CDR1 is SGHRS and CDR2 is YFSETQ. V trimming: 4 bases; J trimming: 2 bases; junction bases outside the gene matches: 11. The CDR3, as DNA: TGCGCCAGCAGCCGCACGGGACAGAGGGGGCAAGAGACCCAGTACTTC. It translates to CASSRTGQRGQETQYF.